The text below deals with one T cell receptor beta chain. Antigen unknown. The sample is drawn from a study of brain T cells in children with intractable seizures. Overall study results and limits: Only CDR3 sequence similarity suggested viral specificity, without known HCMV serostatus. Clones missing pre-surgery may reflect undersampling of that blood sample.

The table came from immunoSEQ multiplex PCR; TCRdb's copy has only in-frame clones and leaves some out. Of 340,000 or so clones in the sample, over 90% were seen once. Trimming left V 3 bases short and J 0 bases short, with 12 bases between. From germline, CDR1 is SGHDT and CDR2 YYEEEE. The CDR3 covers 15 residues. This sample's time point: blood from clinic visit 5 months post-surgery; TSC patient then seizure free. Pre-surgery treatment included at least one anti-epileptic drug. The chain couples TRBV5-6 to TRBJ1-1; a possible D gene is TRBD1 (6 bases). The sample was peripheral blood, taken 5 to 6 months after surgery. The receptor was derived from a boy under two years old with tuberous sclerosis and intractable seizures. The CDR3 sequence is CASSYGTGLNTEAFF. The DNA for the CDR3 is TGTGCCAGCAGCTATGGAACAGGGTTGAACACTGAAGCTTTCTTT. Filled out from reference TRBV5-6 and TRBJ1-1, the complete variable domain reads DAGVTQSPTHLIKTRGQQVTLRCSPKSGHDTVSWYQQALGQGPQFIFQYYEEEERQRGNFPDRFSGHQFPNYSSELNVNALLLGDSALYLCASSYGTGLNTEAFFGQGTRLTVV.